The rows below give T cell receptor beta chains drawn from one sample of a study of shared clonotypes between healthy human individuals. The repertoire was sequenced with immunoSEQ multiplex PCR; TCRdb's copy has only in-frame clones and lacks some. The sample lists around 2.1 million clones, 93% occurring once. Sequencing was performed on naive CD8+ T cells from PBMCs. These receptors were collected from a man in his late teens or twenties in good health. Some clones in this sample may be carry-over from other donors' samples. The conserved cysteine and the conserved F or W are not part of the CDR3 here.

v_call: TRBV28
cdr3_aa: ASSFGDPHGMGNQPQH

v_call: TRBV5-5
cdr3_aa: ASSQSLLGRETQY

v_call: TRBV28
cdr3_aa: ASSLLGIHTDTQY

v_call: TRBV18
cdr3_aa: ASSPPENDFNSYNEQF

v_call: TRBV4-3
cdr3_aa: ASSPNLGSETQY

v_call: TRBV9
cdr3_aa: ASSVGSGEYEQY

v_call: TRBV6-5
cdr3_aa: ASSYAGFTEAF

v_call: TRBV7-9
cdr3_aa: ASSFRTGGTGEQY

v_call: TRBV28
cdr3_aa: ASSFHGLYTGELF

v_call: TRBV10-3
cdr3_aa: AISAGGGTEAF

v_call: TRBV19
cdr3_aa: ASSGDRGNTEAF

v_call: TRBV25-1
cdr3_aa: ASSDSGRAYEQY

v_call: TRBV7-9
cdr3_aa: ASSLGRASYEQY

v_call: TRBV27
cdr3_aa: ASSPQGSNQPQH

v_call: TRBV9
cdr3_aa: ASSVDWGTYYEQY

v_call: TRBV7-9
cdr3_aa: ASSFPARYAF

v_call: TRBV28
cdr3_aa: ASRQFPYSSGRENEQY

v_call: TRBV7-2
cdr3_aa: ASSLRSGRSANYEQY

v_call: TRBV12-5
cdr3_aa: ASAPEGGDYGYT

v_call: TRBV28
cdr3_aa: ASSLTTPNTEAF

v_call: TRBV5-1
cdr3_aa: ASSPVMTTGLHEQY

v_call: TRBV4-1
cdr3_aa: ASSQPPPTATPSNYGYT

v_call: TRBV27
cdr3_aa: ASSPAGISEQY

v_call: TRBV27
cdr3_aa: ASSPGQASSYEQY

v_call: TRBV11-3
cdr3_aa: ASSLGPLYEQY

v_call: TRBV5-1
cdr3_aa: ASSLGRGSPYEQY

v_call: TRBV6-5
cdr3_aa: ASSSERYTDTQY

v_call: TRBV6-5
cdr3_aa: ASSSTIAGRVGEQF

v_call: TRBV29-1
cdr3_aa: SVAVRDRAGGYT

v_call: TRBV11-1
cdr3_aa: ASTDLAGDYEQY

v_call: TRBV2
cdr3_aa: ASSERGNSGNTIY

v_call: TRBV5-1
cdr3_aa: ASSPDRAFDYEQY

v_call: TRBV7-9
cdr3_aa: ASNWREDSGNEQF

v_call: TRBV4-2
cdr3_aa: ASSQDLAGGRREQY

v_call: TRBV7-3
cdr3_aa: ASSPGTGGRNEQF

v_call: TRBV21-1
cdr3_aa: ASSKDRAGEETQY

v_call: TRBV2
cdr3_aa: ASSQDRVTANTEAF

v_call: TRBV7-3
cdr3_aa: ASSPLGGGSYNEQF

v_call: TRBV7-8
cdr3_aa: ASSSRTEQETQY

v_call: TRBV11-3
cdr3_aa: ASSLSFTKSSYNEQF

v_call: TRBV27
cdr3_aa: ASSSWDTASYEQY

v_call: TRBV7-2
cdr3_aa: ASSSTGTGGALHEKLF

v_call: TRBV19
cdr3_aa: ASMPPSTGYTDTQY

v_call: TRBV19
cdr3_aa: ASSIITANTGELF

v_call: TRBV2
cdr3_aa: ASSDLGQTSGNTIY

v_call: TRBV27
cdr3_aa: ASSWGLNYYEQY

v_call: TRBV11-2
cdr3_aa: ASSTGTATYEQY

v_call: TRBV10-3
cdr3_aa: AISADRRNTGELF

v_call: TRBV25-1
cdr3_aa: ATYGGTVDRGYT

v_call: TRBV9
cdr3_aa: ASSVGGSTYEQY

v_call: TRBV7-9
cdr3_aa: ASAALAGEQY

v_call: TRBV19
cdr3_aa: ASSMRVTDTQY

v_call: TRBV19
cdr3_aa: ASSAGTSDQPQH

v_call: TRBV7-9
cdr3_aa: ASSYPARGYNTGELF

v_call: TRBV5-1
cdr3_aa: ASSWGHSGGRGAEETQY

v_call: TRBV30
cdr3_aa: AWSSWDEKLF